These 22 T cell receptor beta chains were sequenced from one sample in a study of tumor-infiltrating lymphocytes in localized non-small cell lung cancer. The repertoire was sequenced with immunoSEQ multiplex PCR; TCRdb's copy has only in-frame clones and lacks some. The sample lists 25,000 or so clones, just under 75% seen once, with less than 7.5% in the top ten. The sample consisted of lung tumor tissue. Every receptor here comes from a human donor with non-small cell lung cancer.

This chain uses TRBV6-5 with TRBJ2-5; 14 bases line up with TRBD2. With 6 bases clipped from V and 5 bases from J, the junction kept 5 bases outside the gene matches. Germline V CDR1 and CDR2: MNHEY, SVGAGI. The CDR3 is 15 amino acids. Written as DNA, the CDR3 is TGTGCCAGCAGCGGACTAGCGGGGGGTATCGAGACCCAGTACTTC. Protein sequence: CASSGLAGGIETQYF.

CDR3 sequence (DNA): TGCGCCAGCAGCCAAGATTGGAAAGGGGCCGGTGGCTACACCTTC. This translates into CASSQDWKGAGGYTF. The V call is TRBV4-3, the J call TRBJ1-2; possibly TRBD1 for D (5 bases). V lost 0 bases, J lost 7 bases, and 15 bases lay in between. The CDR3 loop spans 15 amino acids. Germline V CDR1 and CDR2: LGHNA, YSLEER.

The J gene is TRBJ2-3, the V gene TRBV5-1, with 8 positions matching TRBD2. The V segment lost 0 bases and the J segment 1 base; nucleotides outside the gene matches: 4. This CDR3 contains 16 residues. CDR1 and CDR2 (germline): SGHRS, YFSETQ. CDR3 sequence reads: CASSLAATSGTDTQYF. For the CDR3, the DNA is TGCGCCAGCAGCTTGGCCGCGACTAGCGGCACAGATACGCAGTATTTT.

The rearrangement uses TRBV10-3 and TRBJ2-3; D remains unclear. V was clipped by 10 bases and J by 5 bases, with 10 bases between them. Germline CDR1 is ENHRY and CDR2 is SYGVKD. The CDR3 runs to 11 residues. CDR3 region: CATRVQDTQYF. The CDR3 DNA follows: TGTGCCACCCGTGTACAAGATACGCAGTATTTT.

The chain combines TRBV15 with TRBJ2-3; tentative D call: TRBD1 (5 bases). The CDR3 has 18 residues. Per the germline V gene, CDR1 is LNHNV and CDR2 is YYDKDF (reference sequence). Trimming stripped 1 base from V and 3 bases from J, with 20 bases between. Here the CDR3 DNA reads TGTGCCACCAGCAGAGCTACCCCTCTTGGGGCGAGGACAGATACGCAGTATTTT. As protein: CATSRATPLGARTDTQYF.

The chain is built from TRBV7-2 and TRBJ2-7, with D possibly TRBD2 on 5 matching bases. Trimming took 5 bases from V and 1 from J, leaving 12 bases between them. This CDR3 contains 14 residues. Looked up from germline, CDR1 is SGHTA and CDR2 is FQGNSA. The CDR3 nucleotides read TGTGCCAGCAGCCAAAGGACTTCTTCCTACGAGCAGTACTTC. It yields the protein CASSQRTSSYEQYF.

For the CDR3, the DNA is TGTGCCAGCAGTCCCCGCCCGGAGCAGCCCCAGCATTTT. This codes for CASSPRPEQPQHF. The chain couples TRBV6-5 to TRBJ1-5, with unresolved D. Germline CDR1 is MNHEY and CDR2 is SVGAGI. V shed 5 bases and J shed 7 bases, with 12 bases lying between them. The CDR3 totals 13 residues.

The V and J genes are TRBV4-1 and TRBJ1-5, with D uncertain. Trimming pared 0 bases from V and 15 bases from J, leaving 15 bases between. This CDR3 contains 13 residues. Looked up from germline, CDR1 is MGHRA and CDR2 is YSYEKL. In DNA form, the CDR3 reads TGCGCCAGCAGCCAAGATCTAAGGGAGGGAAGGCATTTT. Translating it yields CASSQDLREGRHF.

This chain connects TRBV6-5 to TRBJ2-7; 7 positions match TRBD1. The CDR3 consists of 12 residues. Germline assignment: CDR1 MNHEY and CDR2 SVGAGI. After removal of 7 bases from V and 6 bases from J, the junction contained 6 bases not matched to a gene. DNA for the CDR3: TGTGCCAGCATAGGGGGCGCAGGCGAGCAGTACTTC. It encodes CASIGGAGEQYF.

This clone was observed a few times. This chain's CDR3 is CASSYRGAGEAFF. DNA for the CDR3: TGTGCCAGCAGTTACCGTGGGGCAGGAGAAGCTTTCTTT. This chain uses TRBV6-6 with TRBJ1-1, with a tentative D call TRBD1 (5 bases). Germline values: CDR1 MNHNY, CDR2 SVGAGI (reference sequence). Trimming cost V 2 bases and J 8 bases, with 12 bases left between them. The CDR3 is 13 residues long.

This rearrangement joins TRBV25-1 to TRBJ2-7; the D is unclear. V shed 2 bases and J shed 7 bases, with 15 bases lying between them. Germline V gene lookup returns CDR1 MGHDK and CDR2 SYGVNS. The CDR3 sequence is 14 residues long. CDR3 protein: CASSEGQGLGEQYF. In DNA form, the CDR3 reads TGTGCCAGCAGTGAAGGCCAAGGGTTGGGGGAGCAGTACTTC.

CDR3 sequence: CASSLDRAINYGYTF. The CDR3 nucleotides are TGCGCCAGCAGCTTGGACAGGGCAATTAACTATGGCTACACCTTC. The chain recombines TRBV5-1 with TRBJ1-2; maybe TRBD1 (6 bases). The germline V and J ends were trimmed by 0 bases and 1 base, with 10 bases remaining between them. Germline lookup yields CDR1 SGHRS and CDR2 YFSETQ. This CDR3 has 15 residues.

Here the CDR3 DNA reads TGCGCCAGCAGCACGGGACAGGGAGGTACTGAAGCTTTCTTT. Its protein is CASSTGQGGTEAFF. This chain uses TRBV5-1 with TRBJ1-1; TRBD1 matches 9 bases. J gave up 5 bases and V 4 bases, and 6 bases lay outside the gene matches. This CDR3 spans 14 amino acids. The germline V gene has CDR1 SGHRS and CDR2 YFSETQ.

The chain couples TRBV11-3 to TRBJ2-7; D call uncertain. V lost 6 bases and J lost 3, with 9 bases in between. This CDR3 has 12 amino acids. Looked up from germline, CDR1 is SGHNT and CDR2 is YENEEA. The DNA of the CDR3 is TGTGCCAGCAGGCTGGGGAACTACGAGCAGTACTTC. This translates into CASRLGNYEQYF.

The chain is built from TRBV5-4 and TRBJ1-2; 9 bases fit TRBD1. V shed 4 bases, J shed 7 bases, and the junction held 11 bases outside the gene matches. The CDR3 contains 15 residues. Germline CDR1 SGHNT, CDR2 YYREEE (reference sequence). The CDR3 spells CASSPPGTGWGGYTF. CDR3 sequence (DNA): TGTGCCAGCAGCCCTCCCGGGACAGGGTGGGGTGGCTACACCTTC.

V is TRBV4-1 and J is TRBJ2-7; 8 bases fit TRBD1. V trimming: 4 bases; J trimming: 2 bases; junction bases outside the gene matches: 4. The CDR3 loop spans 14 amino acids. CDR1 MGHRA and CDR2 YSYEKL come from the germline V gene. The CDR3 bases are TGCGCCAGCAGCCGAACAGGGGGAGCCTACGAGCAGTACTTC. It codes for CASSRTGGAYEQYF.

This clone was observed once. The V call is TRBV5-1, the J call TRBJ2-5; D gene unclear. The germline V and J ends were trimmed by 0 bases and 4 bases, with 7 bases remaining between them. This CDR3 spans 13 amino acids. Per germline, CDR1 SGHRS and CDR2 YFSETQ. The CDR3 is CASSLGGVETQYF. CDR3 in DNA: TGCGCCAGCAGCTTGGGTGGGGTAGAGACCCAGTACTTC.

The V and J genes are TRBV15 and TRBJ2-3; no firm D call. This CDR3 spans 12 amino acids. With 3 bases removed from V and 4 bases from J, the gap between germline ends came to 5 bases. The germline gives CDR1 LNHNV, CDR2 YYDKDF (reference sequence). CDR3 residues: CATSSYSDTQYF. In DNA form, the CDR3 reads TGTGCCACCAGCAGTTATTCAGATACGCAGTATTTT.

The rearrangement uses TRBV6-5 and TRBJ1-5; maybe TRBD1 (5 bases). Germline CDR1 MNHEY, CDR2 SVGAGI. The V and J ends lost 7 bases and 11 bases respectively, with 18 bases between them. The CDR3 length is 13 residues. The CDR3, as DNA: TGTGCCAGCACCCAGGGAATAGGTACGTCCCAGCATTTT. It translates to CASTQGIGTSQHF.

This chain links TRBV7-9 with TRBJ2-3; D not resolved. The CDR3 is 14 residues long. The ends were cut back, 5 bases at V and 2 bases at J, with 11 bases in the middle. Germline lookup yields CDR1 SEHNR and CDR2 FQNEAQ (reference sequence). This CDR3 reads CASSPLTFTDTQYF. CDR3 DNA sequence: TGTGCCAGCAGCCCATTAACCTTCACAGATACGCAGTATTTT.

The V call is TRBV15, the J call TRBJ2-7; 7 positions match TRBD1. Germline V gene data show CDR1 as LNHNV and CDR2 as YYDKDF (reference sequence). The CDR3 totals 14 residues. J gave up 4 bases and V 5 bases, and 8 bases lay outside the gene matches. CDR3 loop: CATSPGDRPYEQYF. CDR3 nucleotide sequence: TGTGCCACCAGCCCTGGGGACAGACCGTACGAGCAGTACTTC.

The chain carries TRBV18 and TRBJ1-2; D ambiguous. The CDR3 consists of 15 residues. Germline loops: CDR1 KGHSH, CDR2 LQKENI. The V end lost 0 bases, the J end lost 2 bases, and 10 bases lay between the germline ends. CDR3 bases: TGTGCCAGCTCACCACCCGGCACTAGGAACTATGGCTACACCTTC. The encoded protein is CASSPPGTRNYGYTF.